These 5 T cell receptor beta chains came from one sample sequenced in a study of blood T cell repertoires in COVID-19. TCRdb's table, derived via immunoSEQ multiplex PCR, lists solely in-frame clones and lacks some. The sample lists 300,000 to 350,000 clones, 87% occurring once. Sample: peripheral blood. These receptors were taken from a woman aged 45-60 years with COVID-19, enrolled during active disease.

This chain connects TRBV2 to TRBJ1-5; 9 positions agree with TRBD1. V was clipped by 6 bases and J by 7 bases; unmatched bases: 4. From germline, CDR1 is SNHLY and CDR2 FYNNEI. The CDR3 loop spans 13 amino acids. The CDR3 here is CASRDRGHQPQHF. The CDR3 DNA follows: TGTGCCAGCAGGGACAGGGGACACCAGCCCCAGCATTTT.

This clone appeared a single time. V is TRBV7-9 and J is TRBJ2-1; 12 bases agree with TRBD2. CDR1 and CDR2 (germline): SEHNR, FQNEAQ (reference sequence). CDR3 length: 17 residues. Germline trimming cut 5 bases from V and 4 bases from J; bases unmatched to any gene: 9. CDR3 region: CASSPTRLAGVYNEQFF. CDR3 sequence (DNA): TGTGCCAGCAGCCCAACACGACTAGCGGGGGTGTACAATGAGCAGTTCTTC.

The J gene is TRBJ2-2, the V gene TRBV5-6; 8 bases fit TRBD2. This CDR3 comprises 14 residues. Germline-derived CDR1 and CDR2 are SGHDT and YYEEEE. V gave up 5 bases and J gave up 6 bases; unmatched junction bases: 6. In DNA form, the CDR3 reads TGTGCCAGCAGGGAGAGCGGGAGCGCCGGGGAGCTGTTTTTT. Amino acid sequence: CASRESGSAGELFF.

Comment on this clone: Other DNA sequences in the sample encode the same CDR3. V gene TRBV5-4 combines with J gene TRBJ2-1; D might be TRBD2 (6 bases). The germline V gene encodes CDR1 SGHNT and CDR2 YYREEE (reference sequence). V lost 2 bases and J 0 bases, leaving 9 bases between the germline ends. This CDR3 has 15 amino acids. CDR3 bases: TGTGCCAGCAGCTTTAGCGGTGGCTCCTACAATGAGCAGTTCTTC. It is translated as CASSFSGGSYNEQFF.

The V gene is TRBV2, the J gene TRBJ2-2; the match to TRBD1 covers 7 bases. V trimming: 5 bases; J trimming: 4 bases; junction bases outside the gene matches: 4. The CDR3 extends over 14 amino acids. The germline V gene has CDR1 SNHLY and CDR2 FYNNEI. CDR3 sequence reads: CASSWGQPTGELFF. As DNA, the CDR3 is TGTGCCAGCAGTTGGGGACAGCCCACCGGGGAGCTGTTTTTT.